These T cell receptor beta chains were read from a single sample in a study of T cell responses to AZD1222 COVID-19 vaccine. Sequenced by immunoSEQ multiplex PCR; TCRdb stores in-frame clones only, minus some. The repertoire holds 150,000 to 200,000 clones, with over 90% as singletons. Material: peripheral blood, obtained on day 0 of AZD1222 vaccination. The receptors here all came from an adult in good health. CDR3s include the opening cysteine and the closing phenylalanine or tryptophan. D genes are given only for firm matches. Expanded clones get a size class; other rows say once, few or many, or leave the size out.

cdr3_nt,cdr3_aa,j_call,v_call,d_call,clone_size
TGTGCCAGCAGGACAGGAGGCTCCTACGAGCAGTACTTC,CASRTGGSYEQYF,TRBJ2-7,TRBV12-3/TRBV12-4,NA,NA
TGTGCCAGTAGTCGCGTTAACTATGGCTACACCTTC,CASSRVNYGYTF,TRBJ1-2,TRBV19,NA,NA
TGTGCCAGCAGTTTCAAGGAGGGCGGGGAGCTGTTTTTT,CASSFKEGGELFF,TRBJ2-2,TRBV12-3/TRBV12-4,NA,NA
TGTGCCAGCAGTTTACCGCTAGCGGGGTCCACAGATACGCAGTATTTT,CASSLPLAGSTDTQYF,TRBJ2-3,TRBV28,TRBD2,NA
TGTGCCAGTAAGGGGCGGACTAGCACAGATACGCAGTATTTT,CASKGRTSTDTQYF,TRBJ2-3,TRBV19,NA,NA
TGCGCCAGCGCAAAGACAGGGAATAATTCACCCCTCCACTTT,CASAKTGNNSPLHF,TRBJ1-6,TRBV5-1,TRBD1,NA
TGTGCCAGCAGCCAAACCGCCCGCTCTGGGGCCAACGTCCTGACTTTC,CASSQTARSGANVLTF,TRBJ2-6,TRBV9,NA,NA
TGTGCCATCAGTGAGTCAAGCTCGGAGGGGGCCTATGGCTACACCTTC,CAISESSSEGAYGYTF,TRBJ1-2,TRBV10-3,TRBD1,NA
TGTGCCAGCAGACAGGGGGCGGTCATTTGGGCTGAAGCTTTCTTT,CASRQGAVIWAEAFF,TRBJ1-1,TRBV3-1/TRBV3-2,TRBD1,NA
TGCGCCAGCAGGAGTGACCCAAGCCAGGCTTTCTTT,CASRSDPSQAFF,TRBJ1-1,TRBV5-1,NA,NA
TGTGCCAGCAGCTTGGATCCGGGCAGGGCTCCTTCTGGGGCCAACGTCCTGACTTTC,CASSLDPGRAPSGANVLTF,TRBJ2-6,TRBV5-4,NA,NA
TGTGCCAGCAGTGAACCGGATAACAATGAGCAGTTCTTC,CASSEPDNNEQFF,TRBJ2-1,TRBV25-1,NA,NA
TGTGCCAGTAGGCCACAGGAGTTCGCAGATACGCAGTATTTT,CASRPQEFADTQYF,TRBJ2-3,TRBV19,NA,NA
TGTGCCAGCAGCTTACTGGCGGGGGGGCCCGAGCAGTACTTC,CASSLLAGGPEQYF,TRBJ2-7,TRBV5-6,TRBD2,NA
TGTGCCAGCAGCTTGGATGCGGGACAGGGGGTCCTCGGGGAAAAACTGTTTTTT,CASSLDAGQGVLGEKLFF,TRBJ1-4,TRBV5-4,TRBD1,NA
TGTGCCAGCAGCCAAGATGGATCCGGCAATCAGCCCCAGCATTTT,CASSQDGSGNQPQHF,TRBJ1-5,TRBV3-1/TRBV3-2,NA,NA
TGTGCCAGCAGCGTGGGACATGCAAACTATGGCTACACCTTC,CASSVGHANYGYTF,TRBJ1-2,TRBV9,NA,NA
TGTGCCAGCAGTGTTACATCGGCCGGTCCCCTCCACTTT,CASSVTSAGPLHF,TRBJ1-6,TRBV28,NA,NA
TGTGCCAGCAGCGCACGGGACAGGGTGACAAAATCGGATGGCTACACCTTC,CASSARDRVTKSDGYTF,TRBJ1-2,TRBV9,TRBD1,NA
TGCGCCAGCAGCACAGGGAACACTGAAGCTTTCTTT,CASSTGNTEAFF,TRBJ1-1,TRBV5-1,NA,NA
TGCGCCAGCAGCTTGGGTGGGGGTAGAGACCCTGAAGCTTTCTTT,CASSLGGGRDPEAFF,TRBJ1-1,TRBV5-1,NA,NA
TGCGCCACCGGGCGGGAGCTTCGCGATGAGCAGTTCTTC,CATGRELRDEQFF,TRBJ2-1,TRBV10-1,TRBD2,NA
TGTGCCAGCAGTGAGCCGGGACAGGGCTATGGCTACACCTTC,CASSEPGQGYGYTF,TRBJ1-2,TRBV6-1,TRBD1,once
TGTGCCAGCAGTCGGACGAACGGGGAAGAAAAACTGTTTTTT,CASSRTNGEEKLFF,TRBJ1-4,TRBV6-5,NA,NA
TGTGCCTGGAGTGTAAACGGGAGGGCCCGGGAGACCCAGTACTTC,CAWSVNGRARETQYF,TRBJ2-5,TRBV30,TRBD2,NA
TGTGCCAGTAGTATAGGACGGTACAATCAGCCCCAGCATTTT,CASSIGRYNQPQHF,TRBJ1-5,TRBV19,NA,NA
TGTGCCACCGTAAGCGGGAGCCTCGCAGATACGCAGTATTTT,CATVSGSLADTQYF,TRBJ2-3,TRBV19,TRBD2,NA
TGTGCCAGCAGCTGGACAGGTTTCGTTCTTCCCTCCTACAATGAGCAGTTCTTC,CASSWTGFVLPSYNEQFF,TRBJ2-1,TRBV21-1,NA,few
TGTGCCAGCAGCACTTCCGGGACACCGACCGGGGAGCTGTTTTTT,CASSTSGTPTGELFF,TRBJ2-2,TRBV5-4,NA,NA
TGTGCCAGCAGCCCTCGGACTAGCGTAAGAGGGACCCAGTACTTC,CASSPRTSVRGTQYF,TRBJ2-5,TRBV7-2,TRBD2,NA
TGCGCCAGCAGCTTACCTAGCCGGGGATACAATGAGCAGTTCTTC,CASSLPSRGYNEQFF,TRBJ2-1,TRBV5-1,NA,NA
TGTGCCAGCAGTTTTGGGAGGGAAACATATGGCTACACCTTC,CASSFGRETYGYTF,TRBJ1-2,TRBV28,NA,NA
TGTGCCAGCAGCAATTCGGATCAGCCCCAGCATTTT,CASSNSDQPQHF,TRBJ1-5,TRBV12-3/TRBV12-4,NA,NA
TGTGCCAGTAGTATAAGCCGGAGGCTTAACAGTGCTGAAGCTTTCTTT,CASSISRRLNSAEAFF,TRBJ1-1,TRBV19,NA,NA
TGTGCCAGCAGGAGACTCACAGGGGGCTATGGCTACACCTTC,CASRRLTGGYGYTF,TRBJ1-2,TRBV6-5,TRBD1,NA
TGCGCCAGCAGCCAGACCGGGACTAGCGGGCGCACAGATACGCAGTATTTT,CASSQTGTSGRTDTQYF,TRBJ2-3,TRBV4-1,TRBD2,NA
TGTGCCAGCAGCTCGACGAATAGGGGGGCCGCTGAAGCTTTCTTT,CASSSTNRGAAEAFF,TRBJ1-1,TRBV7-8,NA,NA
TGTGCCAGCAGGACAGGGGTGATCTCCTACGAGCAGTACTTC,CASRTGVISYEQYF,TRBJ2-7,TRBV6-5,TRBD1,NA
TGTGCCAGCAGCAACCCGGGACTAGCAAGTAGGTCCTACGAGCAGTACTTC,CASSNPGLASRSYEQYF,TRBJ2-7,TRBV21-1,NA,NA
TGTGCCAGCAGCCCAAAGGCGGGGGGCTCGATGTCCTACAATGAGCAGTTCTTC,CASSPKAGGSMSYNEQFF,TRBJ2-1,TRBV7-2,TRBD2,once
TGCGCCAGCAGCCAAGTATGGAGCGGAGGGGGGAACACCGGGGAGCTGTTTTTT,CASSQVWSGGGNTGELFF,TRBJ2-2,TRBV4-1,NA,NA
TGTGCCAGCAGCCAGGGACAGCACTATGGCTACACCTTC,CASSQGQHYGYTF,TRBJ1-2,TRBV13,TRBD1,NA
TGTGCCAGCAGTTTAAAGCCGGGGTATGAAGCTTTCTTT,CASSLKPGYEAFF,TRBJ1-1,TRBV28,NA,NA
TGCGCCAGCAGCTTGTCGGCCCCTAGCGGAACTAGCACAGATACGCAGTATTTT,CASSLSAPSGTSTDTQYF,TRBJ2-3,TRBV5-1,TRBD2,NA
TGCAGTGCTAGAATGCGGGACGAGCAGTACTTC,CSARMRDEQYF,TRBJ2-7,TRBV20-1,NA,NA
TGTGCCAGCAGTTACAAGACAGGGAATGGCTACACCTTC,CASSYKTGNGYTF,TRBJ1-2,TRBV6-5,TRBD1,NA
TGTGCCAGCAGCCTGGACAGGGTAGGGACTGAAGCTTTCTTT,CASSLDRVGTEAFF,TRBJ1-1,TRBV27,TRBD1,NA
TGTGCCAGCAGCTCACGGCTGGACTCCTACAATGAGCAGTTCTTC,CASSSRLDSYNEQFF,TRBJ2-1,TRBV5-8,NA,once